What follows are 15 T cell receptor beta chains derived from one specimen sequenced in a study of blood T cell repertoires in COVID-19. The table came from immunoSEQ multiplex PCR; TCRdb's copy has only in-frame clones and leaves some out. Of 100,000 to 150,000 clones in the sample, about four fifths were seen once. The material sequenced was peripheral blood. The receptors here all came from a man between 60 and 75 years old with acute or convalescent COVID-19.

The V call is TRBV6-5, the J call TRBJ2-7; 8 bases are a match to TRBD1. CDR3 length: 12 amino acids. The germline V gene has CDR1 MNHEY and CDR2 SVGAGI. The trim removed 6 bases at V and 6 bases at J, leaving 4 bases unmatched. The CDR3 DNA follows: TGTGCCAGCAGCGGGACAGGAAGCGAGCAGTACTTC. Its translation: CASSGTGSEQYF.

The rearrangement links TRBV19 to TRBJ2-3; possible D gene TRBD2, 5 bases. Trimming removed 9 bases at V and 4 bases at J, with 14 bases between. The CDR3 is made up of 13 amino acids. Germline-derived CDR1 and CDR2 are LNHDA and SQIVND (reference sequence). CDR3 region: CASGVLWADTQYF. DNA of the CDR3: TGTGCCAGCGGGGTCCTTTGGGCAGATACGCAGTATTTT.

The chain combines TRBV28 with TRBJ2-7, with D possibly matching TRBD2 (7 bases). This CDR3 comprises 14 residues. The germline V gene encodes CDR1 MDHEN and CDR2 SYDVKM. V dropped 2 bases and J dropped 5 bases, with 13 bases sitting between them. DNA for the CDR3: TGTGCCAGCAGTTTAATGGGGGGGGCGAACGAGCAGTACTTC. Protein product: CASSLMGGANEQYF. Combining the CDR3 with reference TRBV28 and TRBJ2-7 gives the whole variable domain DVKVTQSSRYLVKRTGEKVFLECVQDMDHENMFWYRQDPGLGLRLIYFSYDVKMKEKGDIPEGYSVSREKKERFSLILESASTNQTSMYLCASSLMGGANEQYFGPGTRLTVT.

This clone turned up a few times. Other DNA sequences in this sample translate to the same CDR3. The chain joins TRBV11-1 to TRBJ1-2, with 8 nucleotides matching TRBD1. The CDR3 totals 14 residues. CDR1 SGHAT and CDR2 FQDESV come from the germline V gene (reference sequence). Trimming at V came to 0 bases and at J to 7 bases, leaving 4 bases not matched to a gene. CDR3 in amino acids: CASSLARGLSGYTF. For the CDR3, the DNA is TGTGCCAGCAGCTTAGCCAGGGGGCTGAGTGGCTACACCTTC.

In regard to this clone: At one boundary the junction diverges from the germline segment, which might be a read error. This sequence joins TRBV2 and TRBJ1-5; D is unresolved. The germline CDR1 and CDR2 sequences are SNHLY and FYNNEI. The CDR3 runs 14 residues. The CDR3, as DNA: TGTGCCAGCAGTGACGGGATTAGCGATCAGCCCCAGCATTTT. Translation: CASSDGISDQPQHF.

The rearrangement joins TRBV11-2 to TRBJ2-7; D gene unclear. CDR3 size: 12 residues. V was clipped by 5 bases and J by 2 bases, with 7 bases between them. Germline values: CDR1 SGHAT, CDR2 FQNNGV. This chain's CDR3 is CASSPTTYEQYF. The CDR3 DNA follows: TGTGCCAGCAGCCCCACTACCTACGAGCAGTACTTC.

This chain uses TRBV5-1 with TRBJ2-2; tentative D call: TRBD1 (5 bases). From germline, CDR1 is SGHRS and CDR2 YFSETQ. Between the trimmed V and J ends, which lost 4 bases and 0 bases, there was a span of 10 bases. The CDR3 sequence is 15 residues long. This chain's CDR3 is CASSPGHPNTGELFF. As DNA, the CDR3 is TGCGCCAGCAGCCCTGGACATCCGAACACCGGGGAGCTGTTTTTT.

This clone was detected a few times. The same CDR3 arises from other DNA sequences in this sample as well. This chain uses TRBV6-6 with TRBJ2-7, with 9 bases fitting TRBD1. The germline V gene has CDR1 MNHNY and CDR2 SVGAGI (reference sequence). Trimming took 0 bases from V and 7 from J; bases not matched to a gene: 4. The CDR3 sequence is 14 residues long. CDR3 in DNA: TGTGCCAGCAGTTACTCACAGGGGGCGAGGGAGCAGTACTTC. It yields the protein CASSYSQGAREQYF.

This chain links TRBV5-1 with TRBJ1-4; the D gene is possibly TRBD1 (5 bases). CDR3 size: 14 residues. The V end lost 1 base, the J end lost 6 bases, and 10 bases lay between the germline ends. Germline V lookup: CDR1 SGHRS, CDR2 YFSETQ. CDR3 sequence (DNA): TGCGCCAGCAGCTTGTCCGGGGGGGATGAAAAACTGTTTTTT. Its protein product is CASSLSGGDEKLFF. Together with reference TRBV5-1 and TRBJ1-4, the CDR3 gives the full variable domain: KAGVTQTPRYLIKTRGQQVTLSCSPISGHRSVSWYQQTPGQGLQFLFEYFSETQRNKGNFPGRFSGRQFSNSRSEMNVSTLELGDSALYLCASSLSGGDEKLFFGSGTQLSVL.

This sequence joins TRBV13 and TRBJ2-1; the match to TRBD2 covers 12 bases. The CDR3 totals 17 residues. CDR1 and CDR2 from the germline V gene are PRHDT and FYEKMQ (reference sequence). The trim removed 6 bases at V and 7 bases at J, leaving 13 bases unmatched. The CDR3: CASRPTTLAGGHNEQFF. The CDR3 bases are TGTGCCAGCAGGCCCACAACACTAGCGGGAGGTCATAATGAGCAGTTCTTC.

The chain is built from TRBV2 and TRBJ2-3, with TRBD2 matching over 7 bases. This CDR3 is built from 14 residues. Germline assignment: CDR1 SNHLY and CDR2 FYNNEI. The V segment lost 6 bases and the J segment 2 bases; nucleotides outside the gene matches: 5. The CDR3 is CASRISGYTDTQYF. For the CDR3, the DNA is TGTGCCAGCAGGATTAGCGGGTACACAGATACGCAGTATTTT.

The rearrangement links TRBV3-1 (or the pseudogene TRBV3-2) to TRBJ1-2; no clear D gene. The CDR3 totals 14 residues. Germline CDR1 LGHDT, CDR2 YNNKEL (reference sequence). Trimming shortened V by 1 base and J by 8 bases, and 14 bases separated the two germline ends. CDR3: CASSQGTGSRGYTF. The CDR3 nucleotides read TGTGCCAGCAGCCAAGGAACGGGGAGTCGGGGCTACACCTTC.

The gene calls are TRBV24-1 and TRBJ2-1, with 12 bases matching TRBD2. V shed 4 bases, J shed 7 bases, and the junction held 7 bases outside the gene matches. Germline V gives CDR1 KGHDR, CDR2 SFDVKD. The CDR3 extends over 16 amino acids. The CDR3 is CATSDHGLAGFNEQFF. The DNA for the CDR3 is TGTGCCACCAGTGACCACGGACTAGCGGGATTTAATGAGCAGTTCTTC.

The genes are TRBV13 and TRBJ2-3, with 9 bases aligning to TRBD1. The CDR3 covers 15 residues. Germline V gene sequence: CDR1 PRHDT, CDR2 FYEKMQ (reference sequence). Trimming at V came to 3 bases and at J to 1 base, leaving 2 bases not matched to a gene. The CDR3 DNA reads TGTGCCAGCAGCTTGGGACAGGGAGGCACAGATACGCAGTATTTT. Translation: CASSLGQGGTDTQYF.

The CDR3 is CASSLLAVSGTEAFF. The DNA for the CDR3 is TGTGCCAGCAGCCTCCTAGCCGTCAGCGGCACTGAAGCTTTCTTT. The rearrangement uses TRBV11-2 and TRBJ1-1; the D is unclear. The germline gives CDR1 SGHAT, CDR2 FQNNGV. The CDR3 spans 15 residues. Trimming removed 5 bases from V and 4 bases from J, with 17 bases in between.